This entry is about one TCR beta chain. The CDR3 totals 14 residues. Germline V gene sequence: CDR1 MNHNY, CDR2 SVGAGI (reference sequence). V lost 7 bases and J 3 bases, leaving 10 bases between the germline ends. This sample is drawn from a study of blood T cell repertoires in COVID-19. Study context: Italy, Spain and the United States were the sources of the convalescent and acute COVID-19 samples.

Original processing methods: Reference gene primer amplification in the assay estimated nucleated cell counts. Sequenced by immunoSEQ multiplex PCR; TCRdb stores in-frame clones only, minus some. V and J calls and clone size are copied from that table; D and trimming were computed from the DNA. The sample lists around 100,000 clones; 84% were seen once. Sequencing used peripheral blood. The TCR was taken from a human donor in a cohort sampled during active COVID-19. This sequence joins TRBV6-6 and TRBJ1-6; D uncertain. The CDR3 reads CASKPGGYNSPLHF. The CDR3 DNA is TGTGCCAGCAAACCCGGCGGCTATAATTCACCCCTCCACTTT.